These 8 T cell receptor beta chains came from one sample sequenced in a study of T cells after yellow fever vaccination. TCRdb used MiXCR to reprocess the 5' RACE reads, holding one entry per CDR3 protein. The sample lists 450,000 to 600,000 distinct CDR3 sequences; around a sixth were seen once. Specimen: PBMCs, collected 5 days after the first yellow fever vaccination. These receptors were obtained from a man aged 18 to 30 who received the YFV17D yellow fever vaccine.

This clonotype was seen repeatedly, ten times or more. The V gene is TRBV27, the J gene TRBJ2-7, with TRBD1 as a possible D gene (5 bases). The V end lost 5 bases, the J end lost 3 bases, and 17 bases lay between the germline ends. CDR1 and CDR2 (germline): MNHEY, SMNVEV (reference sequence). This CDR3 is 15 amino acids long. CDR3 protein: CASSLLGLGDYEQYF. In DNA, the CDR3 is TGTGCCAGCAGTCTATTAGGTCTAGGGGACTACGAGCAGTACTTC.

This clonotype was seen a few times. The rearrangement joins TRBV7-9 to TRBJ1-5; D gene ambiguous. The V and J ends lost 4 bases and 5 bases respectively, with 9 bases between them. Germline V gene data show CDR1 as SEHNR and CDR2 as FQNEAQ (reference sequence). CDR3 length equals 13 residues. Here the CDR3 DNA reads TGTGCCAGCAGCTGGAGATGGGATCAGCCCCAGCATTTT. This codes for CASSWRWDQPQHF.

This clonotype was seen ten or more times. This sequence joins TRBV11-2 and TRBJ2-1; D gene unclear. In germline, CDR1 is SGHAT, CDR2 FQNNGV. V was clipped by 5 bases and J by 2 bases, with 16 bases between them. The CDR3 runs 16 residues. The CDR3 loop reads CASSPHFLLTYNEQFF. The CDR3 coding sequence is TGTGCCAGCAGCCCGCACTTTTTGTTGACCTACAATGAGCAGTTCTTC.

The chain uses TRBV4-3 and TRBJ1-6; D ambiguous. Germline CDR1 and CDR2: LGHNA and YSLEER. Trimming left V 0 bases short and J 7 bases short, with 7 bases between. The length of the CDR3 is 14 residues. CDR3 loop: CASSQDLQNSPLHF. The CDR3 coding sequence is TGCGCCAGCAGCCAAGACTTACAGAATTCACCCCTCCACTTT.

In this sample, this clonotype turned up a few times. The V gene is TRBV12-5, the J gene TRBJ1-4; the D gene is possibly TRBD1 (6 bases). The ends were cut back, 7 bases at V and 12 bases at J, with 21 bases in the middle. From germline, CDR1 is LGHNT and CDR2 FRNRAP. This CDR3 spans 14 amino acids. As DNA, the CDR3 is TGTGCTAGTGCCCTACGGGGAGCGTCAGGGGAACTGTTTTTT. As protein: CASALRGASGELFF.

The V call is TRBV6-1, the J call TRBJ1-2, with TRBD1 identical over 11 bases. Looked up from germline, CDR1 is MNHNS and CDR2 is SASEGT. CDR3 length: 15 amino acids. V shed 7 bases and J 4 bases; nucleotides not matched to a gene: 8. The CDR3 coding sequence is TGTGCCAGCAACGCCGGGACAGGGGGGACCTATGGCTACACCTTC. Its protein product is CASNAGTGGTYGYTF.

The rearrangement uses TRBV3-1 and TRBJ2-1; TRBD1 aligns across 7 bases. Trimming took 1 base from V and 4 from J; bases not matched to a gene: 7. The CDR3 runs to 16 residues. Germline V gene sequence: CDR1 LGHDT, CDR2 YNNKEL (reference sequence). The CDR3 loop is CASSQGDRIIYNEQFF. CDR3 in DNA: TGTGCCAGCAGCCAAGGGGACAGAATAATTTACAATGAGCAGTTCTTC.

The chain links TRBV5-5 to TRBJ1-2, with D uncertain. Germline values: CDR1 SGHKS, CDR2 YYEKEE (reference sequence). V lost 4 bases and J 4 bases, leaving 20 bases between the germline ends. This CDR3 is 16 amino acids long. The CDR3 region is CASSPPTEALGYGYTF. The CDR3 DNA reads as TGTGCCAGCAGCCCCCCCACGGAGGCCTTGGGCTATGGCTACACCTTC.